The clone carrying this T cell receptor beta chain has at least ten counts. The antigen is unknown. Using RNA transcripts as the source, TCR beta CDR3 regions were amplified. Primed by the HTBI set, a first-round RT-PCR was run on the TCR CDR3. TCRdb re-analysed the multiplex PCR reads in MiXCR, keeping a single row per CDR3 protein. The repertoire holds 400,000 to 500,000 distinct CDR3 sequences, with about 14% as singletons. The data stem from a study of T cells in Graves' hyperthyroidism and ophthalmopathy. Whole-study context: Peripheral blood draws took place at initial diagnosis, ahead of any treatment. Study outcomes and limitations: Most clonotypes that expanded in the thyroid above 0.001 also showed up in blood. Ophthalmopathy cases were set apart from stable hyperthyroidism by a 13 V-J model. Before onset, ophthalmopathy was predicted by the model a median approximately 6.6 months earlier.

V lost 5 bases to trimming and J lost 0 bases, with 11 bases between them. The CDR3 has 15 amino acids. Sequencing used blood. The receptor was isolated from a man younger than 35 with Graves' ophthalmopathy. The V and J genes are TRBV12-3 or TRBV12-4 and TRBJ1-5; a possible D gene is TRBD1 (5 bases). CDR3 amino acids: CASSHGQDSNQPQHF. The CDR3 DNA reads TGTGCCAGCAGTCACGGACAAGATAGCAATCAGCCCCAGCATTTT.